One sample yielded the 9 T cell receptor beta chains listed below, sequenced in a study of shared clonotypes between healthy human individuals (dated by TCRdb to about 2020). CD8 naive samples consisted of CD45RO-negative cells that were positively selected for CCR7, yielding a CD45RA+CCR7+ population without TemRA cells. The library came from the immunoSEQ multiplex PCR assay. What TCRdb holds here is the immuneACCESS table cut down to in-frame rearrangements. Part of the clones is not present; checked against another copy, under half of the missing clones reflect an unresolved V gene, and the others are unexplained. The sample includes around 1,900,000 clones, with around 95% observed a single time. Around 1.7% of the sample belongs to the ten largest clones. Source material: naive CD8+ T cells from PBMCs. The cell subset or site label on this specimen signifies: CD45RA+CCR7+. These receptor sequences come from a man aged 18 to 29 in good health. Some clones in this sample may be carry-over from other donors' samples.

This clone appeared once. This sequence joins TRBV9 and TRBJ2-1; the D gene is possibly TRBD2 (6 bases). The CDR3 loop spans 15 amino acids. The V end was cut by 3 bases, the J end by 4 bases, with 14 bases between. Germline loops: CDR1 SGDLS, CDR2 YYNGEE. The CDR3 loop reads CASSGRGAIYNEQFF. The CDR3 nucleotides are TGTGCCAGCAGCGGCCGCGGGGCGATTTACAATGAGCAGTTCTTC.

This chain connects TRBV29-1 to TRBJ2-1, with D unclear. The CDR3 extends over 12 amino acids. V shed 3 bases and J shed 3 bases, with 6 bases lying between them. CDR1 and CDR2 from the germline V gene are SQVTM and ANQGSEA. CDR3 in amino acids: CSVDPVYNEQFF. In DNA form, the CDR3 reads TGCAGCGTTGACCCCGTCTACAATGAGCAGTTCTTC.

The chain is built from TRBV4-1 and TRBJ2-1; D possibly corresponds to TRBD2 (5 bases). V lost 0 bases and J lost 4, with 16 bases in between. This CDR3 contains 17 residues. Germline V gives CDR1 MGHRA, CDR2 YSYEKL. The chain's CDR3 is CASSQEGSGLPYNEQFF. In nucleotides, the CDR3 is TGCGCCAGCAGCCAAGAGGGCTCCGGACTCCCGTACAATGAGCAGTTCTTC.

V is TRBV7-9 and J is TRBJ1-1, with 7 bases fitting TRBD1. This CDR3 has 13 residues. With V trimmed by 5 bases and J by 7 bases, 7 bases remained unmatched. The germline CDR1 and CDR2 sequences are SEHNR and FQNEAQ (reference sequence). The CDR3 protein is CASSGGGTIEAFF. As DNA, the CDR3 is TGTGCCAGCAGCGGAGGGGGCACGATTGAAGCTTTCTTT.

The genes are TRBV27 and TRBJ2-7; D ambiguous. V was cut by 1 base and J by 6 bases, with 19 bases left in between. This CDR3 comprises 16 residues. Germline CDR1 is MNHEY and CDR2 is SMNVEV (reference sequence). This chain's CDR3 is CASSLYRTQEPAEQYF. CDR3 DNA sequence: TGTGCCAGCAGTTTATATCGGACGCAAGAGCCAGCCGAGCAGTACTTC.

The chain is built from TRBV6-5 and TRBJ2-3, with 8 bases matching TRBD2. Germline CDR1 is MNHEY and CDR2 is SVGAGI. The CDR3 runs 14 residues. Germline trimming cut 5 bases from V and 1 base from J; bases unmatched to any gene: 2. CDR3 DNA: TGTGCCAGCAGTCCGACTAGCGGCACAGATACGCAGTATTTT. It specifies CASSPTSGTDTQYF.

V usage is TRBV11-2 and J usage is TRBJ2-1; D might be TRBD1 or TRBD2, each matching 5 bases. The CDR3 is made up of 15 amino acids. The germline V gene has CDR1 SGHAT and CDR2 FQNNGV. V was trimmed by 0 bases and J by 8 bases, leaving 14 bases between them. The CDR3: CASSLEWESGHEQFF. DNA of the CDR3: TGTGCCAGCAGCTTAGAGTGGGAGTCAGGGCATGAGCAGTTCTTC.

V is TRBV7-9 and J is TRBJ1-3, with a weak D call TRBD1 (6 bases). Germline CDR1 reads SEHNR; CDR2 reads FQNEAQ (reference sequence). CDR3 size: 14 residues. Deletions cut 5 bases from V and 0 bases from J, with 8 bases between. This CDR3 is CASSTGTSGNTIYF. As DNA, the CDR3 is TGTGCCAGCAGCACAGGGACCTCTGGAAACACCATATATTTT.

CDR3: CASSLGTGHYEQYF. CDR3 bases: TGTGCCAGCAGCTTAGGGACAGGACACTACGAGCAGTACTTC. This chain joins TRBV7-8 and TRBJ2-7; 7 bases fit TRBD1. Per the germline V gene, CDR1 is SGHVS and CDR2 is FQNEAQ. Trimming took 1 base from V and 3 from J; bases not matched to a gene: 3. This CDR3 spans 14 amino acids.